This TCR beta chain comes out of a study of post-analysis software for immune sequencing data. CDR1 and CDR2 (germline): PRHDT, FYEKMQ (reference sequence). This CDR3 is built from 15 residues. Trimming removed 8 bases at V and 7 bases at J, with 24 bases between. Study results and limitations: A few TRBV segments occurring more often in patients than controls included TRBV5-6, TRBV5-1 and TRBV20-1.

This clonotype was seen at least ten times. Its target is unknown. cDNA libraries of TCR beta carried unique molecular identifiers. Each CDR3 protein gets one entry after TCRdb re-called the PCR reads with MiXCR. The sample has approximately 180,000 distinct CDR3 sequences, about 30% seen once. This sequence originates from a girl between 10 and 17 years old with multiple sclerosis. The chain links TRBV13 to TRBJ2-7; no definite D call. Specimen: blood. CDR3 coding DNA: TGTGCCAGCTCCCCTTTACGGGCCCCGGGCGCGGAGCAGTACTTC. As protein: CASSPLRAPGAEQYF.